Listed below are T cell receptor beta chains from one sample, sequenced in a study of blood T cells in healthy people across ages. Using its own MiXCR run on the 5' RACE reads, TCRdb lists one record per CDR3 protein. Among 800,000 to 1,300,000 distinct CDR3 sequences listed, roughly 24% were seen once. This sample also appeared in a second study, on T cells of mothers and their children.

Sequencing was done on a sample of blood. These receptors came from a girl aged 2-9 years in good health. Each CDR3 is given with its conserved first and last residue. The order of the fields is D gene, J gene, V gene, clone size, CDR3 DNA, CDR3 protein. A D gene is named only where the DNA matches it firmly. Expanded clones get a size class; other rows say once, few or many, or leave the size out.

-	TRBJ2-3	TRBV2	few	TGTGCCAGCTTCACCAGGCATATTTACACAGATACGCAGTATTTT	CASFTRHIYTDTQYF
TRBD2	TRBJ2-1	TRBV4-3	-	TGCGCCAGCAGCCAAGATGGGATAGCGGGGGGCCCCTACAATGAGCAGTTCTTC	CASSQDGIAGGPYNEQFF
-	TRBJ2-3	TRBV29-1	-	TGCAGCGTTGAGGGGCAGGTTGCTGCCACAGATACGCAGTATTTT	CSVEGQVAATDTQYF
-	TRBJ2-1	TRBV27	-	TGTGCCAGCGGGGCTTCGTCCCCGGTTTTCGATGAGCAGTTCTTC	CASGASSPVFDEQFF
-	TRBJ2-1	TRBV28	few	TGTGCCAGCAGTTTAGAAGCCGTGCTCTACAATGAGCAGTTCTTC	CASSLEAVLYNEQFF
TRBD1	TRBJ2-7	TRBV27	few	TGTGCCAGCAGCTCATTCGGACAGGGATTCGAGCAGTACTTC	CASSSFGQGFEQYF
TRBD1	TRBJ2-2	TRBV11-1	-	TGTGCCAGCAGCCAAGAGGGACAGGCTGGCACCGGGGAGCTGTTTTTT	CASSQEGQAGTGELFF
TRBD1	TRBJ1-6	TRBV3-1	few	TGTGCCAGCAGCCACGCCAGGGACAGGGTCAGGATTAATTCACCCCTCCACTTT	CASSHARDRVRINSPLHF
-	TRBJ2-1	TRBV10-2	few	TGCGCCAGCAGCCCTATGAGCTCCTACAATGAGCAGTTCTTC	CASSPMSSYNEQFF
-	TRBJ1-1	TRBV7-9	-	TGTGCCAGCAGCGCAGGGTCGATGAACACTGAAGCTTTCTTT	CASSAGSMNTEAFF
TRBD1	TRBJ1-1	TRBV9	few	TGTGCCAGCAGCGTAGTTCAGGGGGCTTCTGAAGCTTTCTTT	CASSVVQGASEAFF
-	TRBJ1-1	TRBV7-9	-	TGTGCCAGCGGACAGATGAACACTGAAGCTTTCTTT	CASGQMNTEAFF
-	TRBJ2-4	TRBV4-3	few	TGCGCCAGCAGCCAAGAAACCGGCAAAAACATTCAGTACTTC	CASSQETGKNIQYF
-	TRBJ2-7	TRBV28	-	TGTGCCAGCAGTCCCAATGAGGGGCCCTACGAGCAGTACTTC	CASSPNEGPYEQYF
-	TRBJ2-1	TRBV7-9	-	TGTGCCAGCGGCCCGTCAACAGGCTTAAGCTCCTACAATGAGCAGTTCTTC	CASGPSTGLSSYNEQFF
-	TRBJ2-7	TRBV2	-	TGTGCCACGCTGATACTAGGAACCTACGAGCAGTACTTC	CATLILGTYEQYF
-	TRBJ1-1	TRBV29-1	-	TGCAGCGTCCATCCCGGGAACACTGAAGCTTTCTTT	CSVHPGNTEAFF
TRBD1	TRBJ1-4	TRBV25-1	few	TGTGCCAGCAGTGAATACAGGGGGACCGGTGAAAAACTGTTTTTT	CASSEYRGTGEKLFF
-	TRBJ2-3	TRBV2	few	TGTGCCAGCACCAGGGACGGCTTTCCTAGCACAGATACGCAGTATTTT	CASTRDGFPSTDTQYF
-	TRBJ2-2	TRBV2	-	TGTGCCACGGAGAGGAACACCGGGGAGCTGTTTTTT	CATERNTGELFF
-	TRBJ2-7	TRBV7-2	few	TGTGCCAGCAGCTTAGCTTCCACAAACTCCTACGAGCAGTACTTC	CASSLASTNSYEQYF
-	TRBJ1-1	TRBV28	many	TGTGCCAGCTCCCCGGGGGCTGAAGCTTTCTTT	CASSPGAEAFF
-	TRBJ2-3	TRBV9	-	TGTGCCAGCAGCGTAGAAGGCCTCACAGATACGCAGTATTTT	CASSVEGLTDTQYF
-	TRBJ1-4	TRBV6-1	few	TGTGCCAGCAGTTCAGGAGCACCTGACCGGGAAAAACTGTTTTTT	CASSSGAPDREKLFF
TRBD2	TRBJ2-5	TRBV7-9	few	TGTGCCAGCAGCTTAGGCTTGGGACTAGCGGAGTTCCAAGAGACCCAGTACTTC	CASSLGLGLAEFQETQYF